This T cell receptor beta chain was sequenced for a study of T cells in localized non-small cell lung cancer. Findings of the study overall: Blood T cell density predicted longer survival; adjacent-lung clonality, shorter. One tumor region alone was sequenced, and heterogeneity therefore remains possible. Appearance in adjacent lung was seen for a median around 60 of the top 100 tumor clones.

Generated by immunoSEQ multiplex PCR, the TCRdb table keeps only in-frame clones and is missing some. The sample shows some 50,000 clones, 81% of them seen only once. Trimming pared 0 bases from V and 7 bases from J, leaving 2 bases between. Germline loops: CDR1 SGDLS, CDR2 YYNGEE. The CDR3 has 11 residues. On this clone itself: Its specificity is unknown.

Sample: peripheral blood mononuclear cells, taken before any cancer treatment. J is TRBJ2-1 and V is TRBV9; unclear D gene. The source of this sequence is a man aged 40 to 70 with stage III lung adenocarcinoma. CDR3 nucleotide sequence: TGTGCCAGCAGCGTAGATAATGAGCAGTTCTTC. Amino acid sequence: CASSVDNEQFF.